The next 17 T cell receptor beta chains were all read from a single sample in a study of TET2 disruption in CD19-targeted CAR T cells. Measured with immunoSEQ multiplex PCR; TCRdb has only the in-frame clones, and not every one. The sample table sets out fewer than 30,000 clones. These TCRs are of unknown antigen specificity. Noted treatment: autologous CTL019 cells: CD19 CAR with 4-1BB and CD3 zeta domains. The input for sequencing was CD8- CAR+ T cells sorted from cultured blood T cells, taken for CD19 CAR T cell therapy. Subset defined: CD8-negative CAR-positive T cells from the infusion product. All receptors derive from a man aged 65-85 years with chronic lymphocytic leukemia.

On this clone itself: With the read ending 3 residues before the CDR3 end, the germline J gene is used to fill in that end. The chain links TRBV18 to TRBJ2-4, with TRBD1 identical over 8 bases. CDR3 length: 15 residues. Per the germline V gene, CDR1 is KGHSH and CDR2 is LQKENI. The CDR3 reads CASSAGQGPSYGQYF. The covered CDR3 bases are TGTGCCAGCTCGGCCGGACAGGGACCCAGCTATGGT.

The sequenced CDR3 bases are TGTGCCAGCAGCGCAAGGACAGAGTCTGGAAACACC. As protein: CASSARTESGNT. The CDR3 in its entirety is CASSARTESGNTIYF. The chain combines TRBV5-4 with TRBJ1-3; D possibly corresponds to TRBD1 (6 bases). The read gets to within 3 residues of the CDR3 end, and the germline J gene fills in the rest. This CDR3 spans 15 amino acids. In germline, CDR1 is SGHNT, CDR2 YYREEE (reference sequence). The V end lost 4 bases, the J end lost 1 base, and 12 bases lay between the germline ends. Full variable domain (outside the CDR3, taken from reference TRBV5-4 and TRBJ1-3): ETGVTQSPTHLIKTRGQQVTLRCSSQSGHNTVSWYQQALGQGPQFIFQYYREEENGRGNFPPRFSGLQFPNYSSELNVNALELDDSALYLCASSARTESGNTIYFGEGSWLTVV.

On this clone: The CDR3 end falls 3 residues outside the read, so it is completed with the germline J gene. J is TRBJ2-2 and V is TRBV5-1; TRBD1 or TRBD2 may be the D gene (5 bases each). V was clipped by 0 bases and J by 3 bases, with 9 bases between them. The CDR3 totals 15 residues. Germline values: CDR1 SGHRS, CDR2 YFSETQ. The sequenced part of the CDR3 DNA is TGCGCCAGCAGCTTGGAAGAGGGGCACACCGGGGAG. Its translation: CASSLEEGHTGE. The complete CDR3 sequence is CASSLEEGHTGELFF.

A note on this clone: The read comes to an end 3 residues before the CDR3 does, leaving the germline J gene to fill in the end. The chain couples TRBV12-3 or TRBV12-4 to TRBJ2-4, with D possibly called TRBD1 or TRBD2 (5 bases each). The CDR3 consists of 16 residues. CDR3 region: CASSPHRAGSNQPQYF. Incomplete CDR3 DNA: TGTGCCAGCAGTCCACATCGGGCAGGGAGCAATCAGCCT.

A word on this clone: The read ends 3 residues shy of where the CDR3 ends; the end is completed using the germline J gene. The chain has TRBV20-1 and TRBJ2-1; no clear D. The germline V gene encodes CDR1 DFQATT and CDR2 SNEGSKA (reference sequence). The CDR3 extends over 12 amino acids. V was pared by 8 bases and J by 7 bases, with 15 bases between. The sequenced CDR3 bases are TGCAGTATCACCCGGGTTAGGAATGAG. Amino acid sequence: CSITRVRNE. The CDR3 reads in full as CSITRVRNEQFF.

Note on this clone: The CDR3 is cut off 3 residues early in the read; its end comes from the germline J gene. Other DNA sequences in the same sample also yield this CDR3. The V gene is TRBV19, the J gene TRBJ1-2, with D possibly matching TRBD1 (6 bases). CDR3 length: 14 amino acids. The V gene's germline CDR1 is LNHDA and CDR2 SQIVND (reference sequence). The sequenced part of the CDR3 DNA is TGTGCCAGTAAAAGCGGGGCCTGGACAGATACA. The encoded protein is CASKSGAWTDT. The full CDR3 sequence reads CASKSGAWTDTYTF.

Remarks on this clone: The CDR3 goes on 3 residues after the read ends, and that part is filled in from the germline J gene. This chain links TRBV5-1 with TRBJ2-5, with 9 bases identical to TRBD1. With 4 bases clipped from V and 4 bases from J, the junction kept 5 bases outside the gene matches. The germline V gene has CDR1 SGHRS and CDR2 YFSETQ. The CDR3 has 14 amino acids. Incomplete CDR3 DNA: TGCGCCAGCAGCGCAACAGGGGGCGGAGAGACC. Its translation is CASSATGGGET. The whole CDR3 protein is CASSATGGGETQYF.

With respect to this clone: The CDR3 extends 3 residues past the end of the read, so its final part is completed from the germline J gene. V is TRBV5-1 and J is TRBJ1-1; TRBD1 matches at 9 bases. The J segment lost 1 base and the V segment lost 4 bases, leaving 5 bases of the junction unmatched. CDR3 length equals 15 residues. Germline assignment: CDR1 SGHRS and CDR2 YFSETQ. This chain's CDR3 is CASSPTGQGNTEAFF. Incomplete CDR3 DNA: TGCGCCAGCAGCCCCACGGGACAGGGGAACACTGAA.

As for this clone: The read ends 3 residues before the CDR3 terminus; that terminus is restored from the germline J gene. The chain combines TRBV10-3 with TRBJ2-5; possibly TRBD1 for D (6 bases). The CDR3 sequence is 16 residues long. Per germline, CDR1 ENHRY and CDR2 SYGVKD. Deletions cut 3 bases from V and 1 base from J, with 15 bases between. The sequenced CDR3 bases are TGTGCCATCAGTGATTTAGGACAGCTCATCCAAGAGACC. It translates to CAISDLGQLIQET. The entire CDR3 sequence reads CAISDLGQLIQETQYF.

As to this clone: The read stops 3 residues short of the end of the CDR3; the missing end is completed from the germline J gene. The chain employs TRBV4-2 and TRBJ1-1; D not resolved. The germline V gene encodes CDR1 LGHNA and CDR2 YNFKEQ. V was shortened by 4 bases and J by 0 bases, with 12 bases between the two germline ends. The CDR3 consists of 15 residues. The sequenced CDR3 bases are TGTGCCAGCAGCCTTCGGATAGCCATGAACACTGAA. This gives the protein CASSLRIAMNTE. The full CDR3 reads CASSLRIAMNTEAFF.

Notes on this clone: From the germline J gene comes the end of the CDR3, since the read stops 3 residues before it. The genes are TRBV7-3 and TRBJ1-2, with D unresolved. Germline V gives CDR1 SGHTA, CDR2 FQGTGA. This CDR3 is 13 amino acids long. CDR3 bases read: TGTGCCAGCAGCTTGGCGAACACAGATACC. This translates into CASSLANTDT. The CDR3 as a whole reads CASSLANTDTYTF.

Note on this clone: The read halts 3 residues ahead of the CDR3 end, with the missing end drawn from the germline J gene. V is TRBV19 and J is TRBJ2-7; 7 bases match TRBD1. The V gene end was trimmed by 7 bases and the J gene end by 4 bases; junction bases not matched to a gene: 7. This CDR3 is 13 amino acids long. Germline V lookup: CDR1 LNHDA, CDR2 SQIVND (reference sequence). The sequenced CDR3 bases are TGTGCCAGTATGGACAGGCAGGGATACGAG. Residues: CASMDRQGYE. The complete CDR3 sequence is CASMDRQGYEQYF. Drawing the rest from reference TRBV19 and TRBJ2-7, the complete variable domain is DGGITQSPKYLFRKEGQNVTLSCEQNLNHDAMYWYRQDPGQGLRLIYYSQIVNDFQKGDIAEGYSVSREKKESFPLTVTSAQKNPTAFYLCASMDRQGYEQYFGPGTRLTVT.

On this clone itself: The DNA ends 3 residues before the CDR3 does, and the rest of the CDR3 is filled in from the germline J gene. The chain recombines TRBV18 with TRBJ1-2; D perhaps matches TRBD1 (6 bases). In germline, CDR1 is KGHSH, CDR2 LQKENI. This CDR3 spans 16 amino acids. Here the CDR3 reads CASSPGAGAGTDTYTF. The CDR3 DNA, read in part, is TGTGCCAGCTCACCAGGGGCAGGGGCGGGCACAGATACC. The full variable domain, its missing parts supplied by reference TRBV18 and TRBJ1-2, is NAGVMQNPRHLVRRRGQEARLRCSPMKGHSHVYWYRQLPEEGLKFMVYLQKENIIDESGMPKERFSAEFPKEGPSILRIQQVVRGDSAAYFCASSPGAGAGTDTYTFGSGTRLTVV.

As for this clone: The read terminates 3 residues before the CDR3 end, so the remaining end is supplied by the germline J gene. The rearrangement joins TRBV11-3 to TRBJ2-4; a weak D match, TRBD1 (6 bases). The CDR3 consists of 15 residues. The germline gives CDR1 SGHNT, CDR2 YENEEA. The sequenced part of the CDR3 DNA is TGTGCCAGCAGCAAAGACAGCCTGACAGGTGATGGT. This encodes CASSKDSLTGDG. The full CDR3 is CASSKDSLTGDGQYF.

To note about this clone: The read stops 3 residues short of the end of the CDR3; the missing end is completed from the germline J gene. The chain joins TRBV7-8 to TRBJ2-4; 9 positions match TRBD1. The CDR3 spans 14 residues. CDR1 SGHVS and CDR2 FQNEAQ come from the germline V gene. CDR3 sequence reads: CASSPDRGNQPQYF. The CDR3 bases that were read are TGTGCCAGCAGCCCCGACAGGGGGAATCAGCCT.

About this clone itself: The CDR3 end falls 3 residues outside the read, so it is completed with the germline J gene. The chain couples TRBV7-9 to TRBJ1-2, with D uncertain. Per the germline V gene, CDR1 is SEHNR and CDR2 is FQNEAQ (reference sequence). This CDR3 contains 14 residues. This CDR3 is CASSSFDTSPDYTF. The CDR3 bases that were read are TGTGCCAGCAGCTCATTCGACACATCGCCGGAC.

As concerns this clone: The CDR3 end lies 3 residues beyond the end of the read and is filled in from the germline J gene. The chain carries TRBV19 and TRBJ2-4; TRBD1 matches 9 bases. Germline CDR1 LNHDA, CDR2 SQIVND (reference sequence). This CDR3 is built from 19 residues. The CDR3 reads CASSSLAPGQGDNPRGQYF. Incomplete CDR3 DNA: TGTGCCAGTAGTTCCTTGGCCCCGGGACAGGGAGATAACCCCCGAGGT.